These 30 T cell receptor beta chains came from one sample sequenced in a study of cytomegalovirus exposure and HLA in healthy donors. Amplification used 60 Vbeta primers and 13 Jbeta primers. Repertoires were generated with immunoSEQ multiplex PCR, while TCRdb's copy carries only in-frame clones and drops some. The sample consists of about 160,000 clones, around 85% of them appearing once. Material for sequencing was PBMCs. These receptors were obtained from a boy under 10 years old in good health and CMV-seronegative.

J is TRBJ2-3 and V is TRBV19; D uncertain. In germline, CDR1 is LNHDA, CDR2 SQIVND (reference sequence). This CDR3 is 15 amino acids long. V was cut by 7 bases and J by 2 bases, with 16 bases left in between. The CDR3 coding sequence is TGTGCCAGTACCCCGAGCTTCACCTTCACAGATACGCAGTATTTT. Translating it yields CASTPSFTFTDTQYF. Full variable domain (outside the CDR3, taken from reference TRBV19 and TRBJ2-3): DGGITQSPKYLFRKEGQNVTLSCEQNLNHDAMYWYRQDPGQGLRLIYYSQIVNDFQKGDIAEGYSVSREKKESFPLTVTSAQKNPTAFYLCASTPSFTFTDTQYFGPGTRLTVL.

This sequence joins TRBV29-1 and TRBJ2-1, with a possible D match to TRBD2 (5 bases). V was shortened by 5 bases and J by 0 bases, with 14 bases between the two germline ends. Germline-derived CDR1 and CDR2 are SQVTM and ANQGSEA. The CDR3 extends over 15 amino acids. The CDR3 DNA follows: TGCAGCGTTCCAGTAGAGGGAGCCTCCTACAATGAGCAGTTCTTC. Residues: CSVPVEGASYNEQFF.

This sequence joins TRBV7-3 and TRBJ1-1; D unresolved. Trimming removed 0 bases from V and 4 bases from J, with 9 bases in between. The CDR3 consists of 14 residues. Germline V gives CDR1 SGHTA, CDR2 FQGTGA. The CDR3 DNA sequence: TGTGCCAGCAGCTTAACAGGGAGTTCCACTGAAGCTTTCTTT. This gives the protein CASSLTGSSTEAFF.

The chain joins TRBV10-3 to TRBJ1-5; the D is unclear. Trimming removed 3 bases from V and 5 bases from J, with 5 bases in between. Looked up from germline, CDR1 is ENHRY and CDR2 is SYGVKD. The CDR3 is made up of 12 amino acids. The DNA for the CDR3 is TGTGCCATCAGTGACGTCCATCAGCCCCAGCATTTT. Translated, it gives CAISDVHQPQHF.

This chain uses TRBV10-3 with TRBJ1-6; D is possibly TRBD1 (5 bases). Germline V gene data show CDR1 as ENHRY and CDR2 as SYGVKD. V was cut by 3 bases and J by 7 bases, with 10 bases left in between. The CDR3 runs to 14 residues. This chain's CDR3 is CAISDGQGNSPLHF. For the CDR3, the DNA is TGTGCCATCAGTGACGGTCAGGGCAATTCACCCCTCCACTTT.

In DNA form, the CDR3 reads TGCAGCGTTCTAGCGGGGGCGGTTGGGGAGACCCAGTACTTC. Amino acids: CSVLAGAVGETQYF. The chain is built from TRBV29-1 and TRBJ2-5; 10 bases are shared with TRBD2. Germline CDR1 reads SQVTM; CDR2 reads ANQGSEA. V lost 5 bases to trimming and J lost 5 bases; unmatched junction nucleotides: 8. CDR3 size: 14 residues.

The chain carries TRBV28 and TRBJ2-7, with TRBD1 matching over 10 bases. This CDR3 spans 14 amino acids. V was pared by 6 bases and J by 7 bases, with 9 bases of the junction left unmatched. Per germline, CDR1 MDHEN and CDR2 SYDVKM. The CDR3 region has the DNA TGTGCCAGCAGGCCTCCGGGACAGGGGAGGGAGCAGTACTTC. Amino acid sequence: CASRPPGQGREQYF.

This chain uses TRBV6-1 with TRBJ2-2; D call uncertain. The CDR3 runs to 13 residues. Trimming took 7 bases from V and 1 from J, leaving 7 bases between them. Germline CDR1 reads MNHNS; CDR2 reads SASEGT. This chain's CDR3 is CASKTLNTGELFF. CDR3 nucleotides: TGTGCCAGCAAGACACTGAACACCGGGGAGCTGTTTTTT.

This clone is a singleton in its sample. V is TRBV14 and J is TRBJ2-1; TRBD2 aligns across 11 bases. In germline, CDR1 is SGHDN, CDR2 FVKESK. V lost 4 bases and J lost 7; bases outside the gene matches: 6. The length of the CDR3 is 15 residues. Here the CDR3 DNA reads TGTGCCAGCAGCCTCCTAGCGGGGGGCCTTAATGAGCAGTTCTTC. Its protein is CASSLLAGGLNEQFF.

This chain joins TRBV5-1 and TRBJ2-5, with D uncertain. The CDR3 totals 11 residues. V was cut by 0 bases and J by 7 bases, with 4 bases left in between. Germline V gene lookup returns CDR1 SGHRS and CDR2 YFSETQ. CDR3 loop: CASSLGGTQYF. The CDR3 region has the DNA TGCGCCAGCAGCTTGGGCGGGACCCAGTACTTC.

The J gene is TRBJ2-5, the V gene TRBV7-9; TRBD2 matches 12 bases. Germline assignment: CDR1 SEHNR and CDR2 FQNEAQ (reference sequence). This CDR3 has 17 residues. J lost 5 bases, V lost 3 bases, and 10 bases had no gene match. In nucleotides, the CDR3 is TGTGCCAGCAGCTTTGGGAGGCTAGCGGGGGGGCGCGAGACCCAGTACTTC. It encodes CASSFGRLAGGRETQYF.

V and J are TRBV2 and TRBJ2-7; D uncertain. The germline V and J ends were trimmed by 3 bases and 0 bases, with 9 bases remaining between them. The CDR3 has 14 amino acids. Germline assignment: CDR1 SNHLY and CDR2 FYNNEI. The CDR3 nucleotides read TGTGCCAGCAGTGATGCGGAATACTCCTACGAGCAGTACTTC. Protein: CASSDAEYSYEQYF. Combining the CDR3 with reference TRBV2 and TRBJ2-7 gives the whole variable domain EPEVTQTPSHQVTQMGQEVILRCVPISNHLYFYWYRQILGQKVEFLVSFYNNEISEKSEIFDDQFSVERPDGSNFTLKIRSTKLEDSAMYFCASSDAEYSYEQYFGPGTRLTVT.

CDR3: CASSLGTDDSNQPQHF. CDR3 coding DNA: TGTGCCAGCAGCTTGGGGACAGATGATAGCAATCAGCCCCAGCATTTT. The chain joins TRBV5-6 to TRBJ1-5; D might be TRBD1 (6 bases). Trimming stripped 0 bases from V and 0 bases from J, with 10 bases between. The CDR3 length is 16 residues. CDR1 and CDR2 from the germline V gene are SGHDT and YYEEEE. The full variable domain, with the rest looked up from reference TRBV5-6 and TRBJ1-5, is DAGVTQSPTHLIKTRGQQVTLRCSPKSGHDTVSWYQQALGQGPQFIFQYYEEEERQRGNFPDRFSGHQFPNYSSELNVNALLLGDSALYLCASSLGTDDSNQPQHFGDGTRLSIL.

The chain carries TRBV5-6 and TRBJ2-2; 9 nucleotides align to TRBD1. J gave up 5 bases and V 4 bases, and 9 bases lay outside the gene matches. The CDR3 has 16 amino acids. Germline V gives CDR1 SGHDT, CDR2 YYEEEE. As DNA, the CDR3 is TGTGCCAGCAGCGAGGCCCTGACAGGGGGTACCGGGGAGCTGTTTTTT. Amino acids: CASSEALTGGTGELFF.

The chain combines TRBV14 with TRBJ1-1, with 9 bases identical to TRBD1. This CDR3 has 15 residues. In germline, CDR1 is SGHDN, CDR2 FVKESK. The trim removed 4 bases at V and 5 bases at J, leaving 8 bases unmatched. CDR3 residues: CASSRHRGRLTEAFF. The CDR3 DNA reads TGTGCCAGCAGCCGGCACAGGGGGCGCTTAACTGAAGCTTTCTTT.

The chain has TRBV10-1 and TRBJ2-1; D gene unclear. CDR3 length: 13 amino acids. Looked up from germline, CDR1 is WNHNN and CDR2 is SYGVQD (reference sequence). Deletions cut 6 bases from V and 8 bases from J, with 14 bases between. CDR3 in amino acids: CASSPEFFDEQFF. The CDR3 DNA reads as TGCGCCAGCAGCCCCGAGTTTTTCGATGAGCAGTTCTTC.

The CDR3 bases are TGTGCCACCAGCAGGGGGACAGGGCGTGAAGCTTTCTTT. Its protein is CATSRGTGREAFF. V gene TRBV15 combines with J gene TRBJ1-1; the match to TRBD1 covers 9 bases. The CDR3 length is 13 residues. The J segment lost 7 bases and the V segment lost 3 bases, leaving 3 bases of the junction unmatched. Germline CDR1 is LNHNV and CDR2 is YYDKDF (reference sequence). The full variable domain, its missing parts supplied by reference TRBV15 and TRBJ1-1, is DAMVIQNPRYQVTQFGKPVTLSCSQTLNHNVMYWYQQKSSQAPKLLFHYYDKDFNNEADTPDNFQSRRPNTSFCFLDIRSPGLGDTAMYLCATSRGTGREAFFGQGTRLTVV.

The V gene is TRBV10-3, the J gene TRBJ2-5; maybe TRBD2 (6 bases). The ends were cut back, 8 bases at V and 4 bases at J, with 17 bases in the middle. Germline-derived CDR1 and CDR2 are ENHRY and SYGVKD. CDR3 length equals 14 residues. The CDR3 is CAIGAGSGAETQYF. CDR3 DNA: TGTGCCATCGGGGCCGGGTCGGGAGCAGAGACCCAGTACTTC.

The rearrangement links TRBV6-1 to TRBJ2-3; D is undetermined. V lost 5 bases and J lost 2, with 11 bases in between. The germline V gene encodes CDR1 MNHNS and CDR2 SASEGT. The CDR3 is 14 residues long. CDR3 loop: CASSRLLSTDTQYF. In DNA, the CDR3 is TGTGCCAGCAGTCGACTCCTATCCACAGATACGCAGTATTTT.

The chain employs TRBV7-3 and TRBJ1-1, with 7 bases identical to TRBD1. V dropped 4 bases and J dropped 1; count of bases not matched to a gene: 6. The CDR3 is 15 amino acids. Germline CDR1 is SGHTA and CDR2 is FQGTGA. CDR3 sequence reads: CASSSTGTANTEAFF. Written as DNA, the CDR3 is TGTGCCAGCAGCTCAACCGGGACAGCGAACACTGAAGCTTTCTTT.

DNA for the CDR3: TGTGCCAGCAGTTCCCAAGTGGGCAGTCAGCCCCAGCATTTT. Its translation: CASSSQVGSQPQHF. J is TRBJ1-5 and V is TRBV28; no firm D call. The germline CDR1 and CDR2 sequences are MDHEN and SYDVKM. V lost 4 bases, J lost 6 bases, and 13 bases lay in between. This CDR3 is 14 amino acids long.

The J gene is TRBJ2-7, the V gene TRBV7-6; 9 bases are shared with TRBD2. Germline V gene sequence: CDR1 SGHVS, CDR2 FNYEAQ. CDR3 length: 18 amino acids. Trimming at V came to 1 base and at J to 4 bases, leaving 14 bases not matched to a gene. DNA for the CDR3: TGTGCCAGCAGCTTAGGTGCTAGCGGGGATCGTCGACGGTACGAGCAGTACTTC. Protein: CASSLGASGDRRRYEQYF.

This chain links TRBV4-1 with TRBJ2-5, with TRBD2 as a possible D gene (7 bases). Germline V gene data show CDR1 as MGHRA and CDR2 as YSYEKL. Trimming cost V 0 bases and J 9 bases, with 11 bases left between them. The CDR3 loop spans 13 amino acids. CDR3 DNA: TGCGCCAGCAGCCAAGATGCGCGGGGGCCCCAGTACTTC. It yields the protein CASSQDARGPQYF.

The chain has TRBV5-6 and TRBJ2-7; no clear D gene. The germline V and J ends were trimmed by 4 bases and 3 bases, with 8 bases remaining between them. Germline V gene sequence: CDR1 SGHDT, CDR2 YYEEEE. The CDR3 covers 12 residues. CDR3 amino acids: CASSGASYEQYF. The CDR3 nucleotides read TGTGCCAGCAGCGGAGCGAGCTACGAGCAGTACTTC.

This chain joins TRBV7-9 and TRBJ2-7, with D perhaps matching TRBD1 (5 bases). The length of the CDR3 is 15 residues. CDR1 and CDR2 (germline): SEHNR, FQNEAQ (reference sequence). Between the trimmed V and J ends, which lost 6 bases and 1 base, there was a span of 16 bases. This CDR3 is CASRSTGESSYEQYV. As DNA, the CDR3 is TGTGCCAGCAGATCTACAGGAGAGTCATCCTACGAGCAGTACGTC.

This rearrangement joins TRBV28 to TRBJ2-1, with a weak D call TRBD2 (5 bases). V gave up 3 bases and J gave up 8 bases, with 11 bases separating them. This CDR3 contains 13 residues. Germline V gives CDR1 MDHEN, CDR2 SYDVKM. The CDR3, as DNA: TGTGCCAGCAGTTTGTATCGAGGGTATGAGCAGTTCTTC. This sequence encodes CASSLYRGYEQFF.

CDR3 nucleotides: TGTGCCAGCAGTGGCGGGACAGGGGGAACGGGAGACACTGAAGCTTTCTTT. Its translation is CASSGGTGGTGDTEAFF. The V and J genes are TRBV28 and TRBJ1-1; 11 positions match TRBD1. Germline trimming cut 5 bases from V and 3 bases from J; bases unmatched to any gene: 11. Germline V gene sequence: CDR1 MDHEN, CDR2 SYDVKM. The CDR3 is made up of 17 amino acids.

The V and J genes are TRBV6-4 and TRBJ2-2; D gene uncertain. This CDR3 has 15 residues. Trimming cost V 2 bases and J 6 bases, with 13 bases left between them. The germline CDR1 and CDR2 sequences are MRHNA and SNTAGT. DNA for the CDR3: TGTGCCAGCAGTGACGTGTTAGATTTCGCCGGGGAGCTGTTTTTT. It yields the protein CASSDVLDFAGELFF.

In this sample, this clone turned up a few times. This chain uses TRBV10-1 with TRBJ2-1; the match to TRBD1 covers 7 bases. This CDR3 has 14 amino acids. The germline CDR1 and CDR2 sequences are WNHNN and SYGVQD (reference sequence). Germline trimming cut 5 bases from V and 4 bases from J; bases unmatched to any gene: 5. CDR3 bases: TGCGCCAGCAGTTATGGACAGGAGTACAATGAGCAGTTCTTC. This gives the protein CASSYGQEYNEQFF.

This rearrangement joins TRBV6-1 to TRBJ2-7; perhaps TRBD1 as D (6 bases). V was pared by 0 bases and J by 3 bases, with 12 bases between. Germline CDR1 reads MNHNS; CDR2 reads SASEGT. The CDR3 spans 15 residues. This CDR3 is CASSEARDIFYEQYF. The DNA of the CDR3 is TGTGCCAGCAGTGAAGCCCGGGACATCTTCTACGAGCAGTACTTC.